This TCR beta chain was retrieved from a study of blood T cell repertoires in COVID-19. The CDR3 has 16 residues. TCRdb's copy holds only in-frame clones and misses some; the assay was immunoSEQ multiplex PCR. The table records fewer than 400,000 clones, roughly nine tenths of them present only once. The chain has TRBV21-1 and TRBJ2-5; the table's D call, TRBD1, has no DNA check behind it. TRBV21-1 is termed a pseudogene. Source material: PBMCs or T cells enriched from blood (not recorded which). The TCR sequence derives from a man in his 60s who had recovered from COVID-19. The DNA for the CDR3 is TGTGCCAGCAGCAACAACGGAGACAGGACAGCAGAGACCCAGTACTTC. Protein sequence: CASSNNGDRTAETQYF.